This T cell receptor beta chain emerged from a study of T-cell reconstitution after alpha-beta-depleted transplantation in children. CDR3 length equals 14 residues. V was shortened by 3 bases and J by 0 bases, with 9 bases between the two germline ends. Germline-derived CDR1 and CDR2 are DFQATT and SNEGSKA (reference sequence). General study points: Surviving recipient cells, namely T cells and thymic progenitors, were the source of high day-60 TCRbeta diversity in some patients. Expanded clones from the graft, numbering several hundred, reportedly supplied alpha-beta T cells about two months after transplant.

This clonotype was observed a handful of times. Its target is not known. Molecular barcoding with unique molecular identifiers was used for the TCRbeta library. Each CDR3 protein is one row after TCRdb ran MiXCR on the PCR reads. This sample yields about 470,000 distinct CDR3 sequences, of which about 45% are seen a single time; approximately 25% belongs to the top ten. The clonotype comes from a girl aged 2 to 9 with aplastic anemia, due to receive a stem cell transplant. The gene calls are TRBV20-1 and TRBJ2-1; a weak D match, TRBD1 (5 bases). Here the sequenced sample was PBMCs, taken before TCRalphabeta/CD19-depleted stem cell transplant. CDR3 nucleotide sequence: TGCAGTGCTAGTATCAGGGACTCCTACAATGAGCAGTTCTTC. Its protein is CSASIRDSYNEQFF.